This passage covers 2 T cell receptor beta chains from one sample sequenced in a study of preoperative IRX-2 immunotherapy in early breast cancer. Treatment meaning: preoperative locoregional IRX-2 cytokine immunotherapy. Repertoires were generated with immunoSEQ multiplex PCR, while TCRdb's copy carries only in-frame clones and drops some. The profile covers 35,000 to 40,000 clones, with 65% to 90% appearing a single time and roughly 1.5% taken by the ten largest. Here the sequenced sample was lymph node tissue, taken after IRX-2 immunotherapy. The receptors were gathered from a human donor with breast cancer.

V usage is TRBV30 and J usage is TRBJ1-2; weak D call: TRBD1 (5 bases). Trimming left V 2 bases short and J 8 bases short, with 15 bases between. The germline V gene has CDR1 GTSNPN and CDR2 SVGIG (reference sequence). This CDR3 has 13 residues. CDR3 DNA sequence: TGTGCCTGGAGTTTGGGGGATTCCGGGGGCTACACCTTC. Protein: CAWSLGDSGGYTF.

This rearrangement joins TRBV5-1 to TRBJ1-2; D unclear. Trimming cost V 4 bases and J 5 bases, with 15 bases left between them. The length of the CDR3 is 14 residues. Germline V gene data show CDR1 as SGHRS and CDR2 as YFSETQ. CDR3 nucleotide sequence: TGCGCCAGCAGCCCGTATGACGGAGAATATGGCTACACCTTC. The encoded protein is CASSPYDGEYGYTF.